A single sample is the source of the 6 T cell receptor beta chains below, sequenced in a study of blood T cell repertoires in COVID-19. Here immunoSEQ multiplex PCR was the method, and the copy in TCRdb shows in-frame clones only, minus some. The sample lists about 170,000 clones, 80% to 90% occurring once. Sequencing used peripheral blood. All receptors derive from an elderly woman with acute or convalescent COVID-19.

The chain recombines TRBV15 with TRBJ1-5; a possible D gene is TRBD1 (5 bases). This CDR3 region has 15 residues. Germline CDR1 reads LNHNV; CDR2 reads YYDKDF (reference sequence). The germline V and J ends were trimmed by 0 bases and 4 bases, with 10 bases remaining between them. The CDR3 loop is CATSRDSGPNQPQHF. The CDR3 coding sequence is TGTGCCACCAGCAGAGATTCAGGGCCAAATCAGCCCCAGCATTTT.

V usage is TRBV19 and J usage is TRBJ1-1; 9 bases fit TRBD1. Germline CDR1 LNHDA, CDR2 SQIVND (reference sequence). This CDR3 comprises 15 residues. Trimming at V came to 1 base and at J to 2 bases, leaving 2 bases not matched to a gene. The CDR3 here is CASSIVTGGNTEAFF. In DNA form, the CDR3 reads TGTGCCAGTAGTATAGTCACAGGGGGCAACACTGAAGCTTTCTTT.

This clone was recorded once. The chain has TRBV4-3 and TRBJ2-2; D gene uncertain. Per germline, CDR1 LGHNA and CDR2 YSLEER. The CDR3 sequence is 15 residues long. V was pared by 0 bases and J by 7 bases, with 12 bases between. In DNA, the CDR3 is TGCGCCAGCAGCCAAGATAATAGGCGCGGCGGGGAGCTGTTTTTT. This translates into CASSQDNRRGGELFF.

In its sample, this clone was seen a few times. The V call is TRBV2, the J call TRBJ1-5; D might be TRBD1 (5 bases). The CDR3 totals 12 residues. CDR1 is SNHLY and CDR2 is FYNNEI in the germline V gene. Trimming took 5 bases from V and 7 from J, leaving 9 bases between them. The CDR3 nucleotides are TGTGCCAGCAGTCCCACAGGACAGCCCCAGCATTTT. Its translation: CASSPTGQPQHF. Looking up the rest from reference TRBV2 and TRBJ1-5 gives the full variable domain: EPEVTQTPSHQVTQMGQEVILRCVPISNHLYFYWYRQILGQKVEFLVSFYNNEISEKSEIFDDQFSVERPDGSNFTLKIRSTKLEDSAMYFCASSPTGQPQHFGDGTRLSIL.

This rearrangement joins TRBV6-2 or TRBV6-3 to TRBJ1-2; 9 bases line up with TRBD1. Germline loops: CDR1 MNHEY, CDR2 SVGEGT. This CDR3 comprises 17 residues. V trimming: 0 bases; J trimming: 2 bases; junction bases outside the gene matches: 7. The CDR3 region is CASSYSGQGPKNYGYTF. The DNA of the CDR3 is TGTGCCAGCAGTTACTCGGGACAGGGCCCAAAGAACTATGGCTACACCTTC.

This clone was found a few times. Here the CDR3 reads CASSSSTDTQYF. The CDR3 coding sequence is TGTGCCAGCAGTTCGAGCACAGATACGCAGTATTTT. The rearrangement links TRBV6-2 or TRBV6-3 to TRBJ2-3; D gene uncertain. The CDR3 is 12 amino acids. Trimming took 4 bases from V and 0 from J, leaving 2 bases between them. CDR1 is MNHEY and CDR2 is SVGEGT in the germline V gene.